Here is one T cell receptor beta chain with its context. Its antigen is unknown. Time point reported: blood 4 weeks post-SBRT, at nephrectomy. The treatment here: 15 Gy SBRT to primary tumor, nephrectomy 4 weeks later. Nephrectomy followed 15 Gy stereotactic body radiation by 4 weeks. After SBRT, blood was collected at 2 and 4 weeks, plus baseline. The CDR3 extends over 14 amino acids. Unmatched junction bases numbered 6, after V lost 4 bases and J lost 6 bases. Germline V CDR1 and CDR2: LNHDA, SQIVND (reference sequence). These data originate in a study of radiation and T cells in renal cell carcinoma. Study findings and constraints: In blood, top tumor clones expanded by 2 weeks, shrinking by 4. Without pretreatment biopsies, baseline tumor clonotype presence was undetermined.

Repertoires were generated with immunoSEQ multiplex PCR, while TCRdb's copy carries only in-frame clones and drops some. The sample gives 60,000 to 75,000 clones, around three quarters of which show up once; approximately 6.8% is in the top ten. V and J are TRBV19 and TRBJ1-2, with TRBD1 matching 9 bases. This sequence was found in a man between 60 and 70 years old with renal cell carcinoma. The sample in question was blood, obtained from a patient whose treatment included radiotherapy and nephrectomy. CDR3 sequence: CASSRQGVYDGYTF. The DNA for the CDR3 is TGTGCCAGTAGTAGACAGGGGGTGTATGATGGCTACACCTTC.